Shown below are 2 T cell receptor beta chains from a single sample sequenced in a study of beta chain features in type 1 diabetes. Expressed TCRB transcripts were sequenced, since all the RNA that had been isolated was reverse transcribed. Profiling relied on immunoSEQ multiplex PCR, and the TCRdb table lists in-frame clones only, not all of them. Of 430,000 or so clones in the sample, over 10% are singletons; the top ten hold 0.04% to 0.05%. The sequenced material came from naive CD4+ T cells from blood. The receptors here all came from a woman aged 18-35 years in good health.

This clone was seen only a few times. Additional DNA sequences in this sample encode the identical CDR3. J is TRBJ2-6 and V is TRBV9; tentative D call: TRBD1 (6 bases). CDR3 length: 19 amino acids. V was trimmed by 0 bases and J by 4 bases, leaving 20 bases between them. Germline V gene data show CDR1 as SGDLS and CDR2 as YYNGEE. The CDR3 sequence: CASSVAIQGSPTGANVLTF. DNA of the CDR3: TGTGCCAGCAGCGTAGCCATTCAGGGGTCTCCCACCGGGGCCAACGTCCTGACTTTC.

The CDR3 is CASSSDRGTEAFF. CDR3 sequence (DNA): TGTGCCAGCAGCTCCGACAGGGGCACTGAAGCTTTCTTT. The chain has TRBV11-2 and TRBJ1-1; 8 bases agree with TRBD1. Germline CDR1 SGHAT, CDR2 FQNNGV. The length of the CDR3 is 13 residues. After removal of 4 bases from V and 4 bases from J, the junction contained 2 bases not matched to a gene.